The sequence of this T cell receptor (beta chain) was determined in a study of T cell changes during pregnancy in multiple sclerosis. TCRdb keeps only in-frame clones here, not all; method: immunoSEQ multiplex PCR. The table lists fewer than 85,000 clones, about 94% of them singletons. This CDR3 has 13 residues. Germline V CDR1 and CDR2: MNHNS, SASEGT. Trimming removed 2 bases at V and 6 bases at J, with 9 bases between. The chain links TRBV6-1 to TRBJ2-3; D is perhaps TRBD2 (5 bases). The clonotype was recovered from a female donor in good health, enrolled as a control in a pregnancy study. Sample: peripheral blood, taken in the first trimester of pregnancy. Written as DNA, the CDR3 is TGTGCCAGCAGTGAAATAGGCGGGGATACGCAGTATTTT. Translated: CASSEIGGDTQYF.